The 29 T cell receptor beta chains below were found in one sample sequenced in a study of cytomegalovirus exposure and HLA in healthy donors. PCR primers comprised 60 Vbeta and 13 Jbeta primers. TCRdb keeps only in-frame clones here, not all; method: immunoSEQ multiplex PCR. The sample has roughly 130,000 clones, around 78% seen once. Sequencing used PBMCs. The origin of the receptors is a woman aged 45-59 years in good health and CMV-seronegative.

This rearrangement joins TRBV4-1 to TRBJ2-3, with 12 bases matching TRBD2. CDR3 length: 19 residues. V lost 0 bases to trimming and J lost 2 bases; unmatched junction nucleotides: 9. In germline, CDR1 is MGHRA, CDR2 YSYEKL. The CDR3 sequence is CASSQERLLAGGPTDTQYF. CDR3 nucleotides: TGCGCCAGCAGCCAAGAAAGGTTACTAGCGGGAGGCCCCACAGATACGCAGTATTTT.

This clone has a single count. The chain carries TRBV19 and TRBJ1-5; the D is unclear. Germline-derived CDR1 and CDR2 are LNHDA and SQIVND (reference sequence). The length of the CDR3 is 17 residues. V lost 2 bases and J lost 4, with 18 bases in between. The CDR3 DNA is TGTGCCAGTAGTATACTTGGTGTCAGTGGAGGTAATCAGCCCCAGCATTTT. Its protein is CASSILGVSGGNQPQHF.

V usage is TRBV4-3 and J usage is TRBJ2-3; TRBD2 is a possible D gene (6 bases). CDR1 and CDR2 (germline): LGHNA, YSLEER. V was trimmed by 0 bases and J by 3 bases, leaving 7 bases between them. This CDR3 is built from 14 residues. CDR3 protein: CASSQESGTDTQYF. The DNA for the CDR3 is TGCGCCAGCAGCCAAGAAAGCGGGACAGATACGCAGTATTTT.

The gene calls are TRBV28 and TRBJ1-2; D not certain. The CDR3 is 13 residues long. CDR1 is MDHEN and CDR2 is SYDVKM in the germline V gene. V lost 6 bases and J 6 bases, leaving 14 bases between the germline ends. The CDR3, as DNA: TGTGCCAGCAGCTTGGCGCGGGGAAATGGCTACACCTTC. Translating it yields CASSLARGNGYTF.

On this clone itself: Relative to the germline gene, one junction end is altered; a read error may explain this. The V call is TRBV5-6, the J call TRBJ2-1; TRBD2 agrees at 13 bases. The germline gives CDR1 SGHDT, CDR2 YYEEEE. The CDR3 sequence is 12 residues long. In DNA, the CDR3 is TGTGCCAGCAGCCGACGGACTAGCGGGGGCGTCTTC. It encodes CASSRRTSGGVF.

The chain has TRBV11-2 and TRBJ2-5; 9 bases line up with TRBD1. Germline V gene data show CDR1 as SGHAT and CDR2 as FQNNGV. The CDR3 has 16 amino acids. With 0 bases clipped from V and 0 bases from J, the junction kept 2 bases outside the gene matches. The CDR3, as DNA: TGTGCCAGCAGCTTAGATGGGACAGGGTACCAAGAGACCCAGTACTTC. Its translation: CASSLDGTGYQETQYF.

This chain joins TRBV12-5 and TRBJ1-3, with TRBD1 matching over 7 bases. This CDR3 contains 16 residues. Germline V gives CDR1 LGHNT, CDR2 FRNRAP. After removal of 1 base from V and 4 bases from J, the junction contained 7 bases not matched to a gene. The CDR3 spells CASGLATGVLGNTIYF. The DNA of the CDR3 is TGTGCTAGTGGTTTGGCCACAGGGGTTTTAGGAAACACCATATATTTT. Complete variable domain (other parts from reference TRBV12-5 and TRBJ1-3): DARVTQTPRHKVTEMGQEVTMRCQPILGHNTVFWYRQTMMQGLELLAYFRNRAPLDDSGMPKDRFSAEMPDATLATLKIQPSEPRDSAVYFCASGLATGVLGNTIYFGEGSWLTVV.

V gene TRBV7-2 combines with J gene TRBJ2-1; D possibly corresponds to TRBD1 (6 bases). Germline V gene sequence: CDR1 SGHTA, CDR2 FQGNSA. The V end was cut by 1 base, the J end by 5 bases, with 12 bases between. This CDR3 has 15 residues. The CDR3 sequence: CASSLVGGLHNEQFF. CDR3 bases: TGTGCCAGCAGCTTAGTTGGGGGCCTACACAATGAGCAGTTCTTC.

The DNA of the CDR3 is TGTGCCAGCAGTGGGAGACTAGCGTACGGGAGCACAGATACGCAGTATTTT. This translates into CASSGRLAYGSTDTQYF. The chain recombines TRBV6-1 with TRBJ2-3; 8 bases align to TRBD2. Per the germline V gene, CDR1 is MNHNS and CDR2 is SASEGT. The CDR3 length is 17 residues. V shed 4 bases and J 0 bases; nucleotides not matched to a gene: 9.

V and J are TRBV19 and TRBJ1-1; D uncertain. This CDR3 has 14 amino acids. Looked up from germline, CDR1 is LNHDA and CDR2 is SQIVND (reference sequence). Trimming took 3 bases from V and 0 from J, leaving 8 bases between them. The CDR3 protein is CASSIPQMNTEAFF. The DNA of the CDR3 is TGTGCCAGTAGTATTCCCCAGATGAACACTGAAGCTTTCTTT.

The chain has TRBV14 and TRBJ2-1; possibly TRBD2 for D (5 bases). The germline V gene encodes CDR1 SGHDN and CDR2 FVKESK. V was shortened by 5 bases and J by 7 bases, with 9 bases between the two germline ends. CDR3 length: 12 residues. The CDR3 bases are TGTGCCAGCAGCTTACTAGGGAATGAGCAGTTCTTC. Protein: CASSLLGNEQFF. Filled out from reference TRBV14 and TRBJ2-1, the complete variable domain reads EAGVTQFPSHSVIEKGQTVTLRCDPISGHDNLYWYRRVMGKEIKFLLHFVKESKQDESGMPNNRFLAERTGGTYSTLKVQPAELEDSGVYFCASSLLGNEQFFGPGTRLTVL.

The chain recombines TRBV6-5 with TRBJ2-2; 7 bases map to TRBD2. Per germline, CDR1 MNHEY and CDR2 SVGAGI. This CDR3 is built from 16 residues. V was pared by 3 bases and J by 5 bases, with 9 bases of the junction left unmatched. CDR3 region: CASSYQALARTGELFF. The CDR3 region has the DNA TGTGCCAGCAGTTATCAGGCACTAGCGAGAACCGGGGAGCTGTTTTTT.

J is TRBJ1-2 and V is TRBV7-2; D may be TRBD1 (6 bases). The CDR3 spans 15 residues. Germline CDR1 SGHTA, CDR2 FQGNSA. V was shortened by 2 bases and J by 9 bases, with 19 bases between the two germline ends. CDR3 protein: CASSLRARGAESYTF. The DNA of the CDR3 is TGTGCCAGCAGCTTAAGAGCCAGGGGAGCGGAGAGCTACACCTTC.

Notes on this clone: A junction boundary mismatches the germline segment, possibly from a read error. The rearrangement joins TRBV5-4 to TRBJ1-2; the D gene is possibly TRBD1 (5 bases). Germline values: CDR1 SGHNT, CDR2 YYREEE (reference sequence). The CDR3 runs 15 residues. The CDR3 here is CASSGGGVLNYGYPF. The CDR3 bases are TGTGCCAGCAGCGGGGGAGGGGTTCTTAACTATGGCTACCCCTTC.

The rearrangement uses TRBV28 and TRBJ1-5; D might be TRBD1 (6 bases). V dropped 8 bases and J dropped 4 bases, with 18 bases sitting between them. Germline CDR1 MDHEN, CDR2 SYDVKM. This CDR3 is 15 amino acids long. Written as DNA, the CDR3 is TGTGCCAGCTCAAGGGCAGGGGCCTTGAATCAGCCCCAGCATTTT. Its translation is CASSRAGALNQPQHF.

A remark on this clone: The same CDR3 is also encoded by other DNA sequences in this sample. V usage is TRBV29-1 and J usage is TRBJ1-4; D is undetermined. The CDR3 covers 13 residues. V dropped 5 bases and J dropped 0 bases, with 7 bases sitting between them. CDR1 is SQVTM, CDR2 ANQGSEA, per germline. The CDR3 DNA follows: TGCAGCGTTTCCTATGCAACTAATGAAAAACTGTTTTTT. Amino acids: CSVSYATNEKLFF.

This clone was recorded once. The chain links TRBV28 to TRBJ1-5, with unresolved D. With 6 bases removed from V and 1 base from J, the gap between germline ends came to 7 bases. The germline V gene encodes CDR1 MDHEN and CDR2 SYDVKM. This CDR3 comprises 13 residues. This chain's CDR3 is CASREQSNQPQHF. CDR3 DNA: TGTGCCAGCAGGGAACAGAGCAATCAGCCCCAGCATTTT.

This chain uses TRBV5-5 with TRBJ2-5; 7 bases fit TRBD2. This CDR3 comprises 14 residues. J lost 6 bases, V lost 1 base, and 6 bases had no gene match. CDR1 SGHKS and CDR2 YYEKEE come from the germline V gene (reference sequence). The CDR3: CASSLRNSGKTQYF. CDR3 sequence (DNA): TGTGCCAGCAGCTTGAGGAACAGCGGGAAGACCCAGTACTTC.

The chain has TRBV9 and TRBJ2-6; D is perhaps TRBD2 (5 bases). Trimming removed 6 bases at V and 0 bases at J, with 19 bases between. CDR1 and CDR2 from the germline V gene are SGDLS and YYNGEE. The CDR3 contains 18 residues. CDR3 loop: CASTRWGSVTSGANVLTF. In nucleotides, the CDR3 is TGTGCCAGCACCCGTTGGGGTAGCGTCACCTCTGGGGCCAACGTCCTGACTTTC.

This clone was seen just once. The chain couples TRBV2 to TRBJ1-5, with 11 bases matching TRBD1. This CDR3 is 14 amino acids long. The trim removed 6 bases at V and 7 bases at J, leaving 5 bases unmatched. Germline loops: CDR1 SNHLY, CDR2 FYNNEI. The CDR3 DNA reads as TGTGCCAGCAGCCGGACAGGGGGCATACAGCCCCAGCATTTT. The encoded protein is CASSRTGGIQPQHF. Variable domain in full (rest from reference TRBV2 and TRBJ1-5): EPEVTQTPSHQVTQMGQEVILRCVPISNHLYFYWYRQILGQKVEFLVSFYNNEISEKSEIFDDQFSVERPDGSNFTLKIRSTKLEDSAMYFCASSRTGGIQPQHFGDGTRLSIL.

The rearrangement links TRBV4-3 to TRBJ2-2, with D possibly TRBD1 on 6 matching bases. This CDR3 has 15 amino acids. Per germline, CDR1 LGHNA and CDR2 YSLEER. V lost 2 bases and J lost 6, with 13 bases in between. The CDR3 nucleotides are TGCGCCAGCAGCCAATACAGGGTCGGTTCCGGGGAGCTGTTTTTT. Residues: CASSQYRVGSGELFF.

The V gene is TRBV6-6, the J gene TRBJ1-3, with a possible D match to TRBD1 (5 bases). Trimming stripped 6 bases from V and 4 bases from J, with 13 bases between. Germline CDR1 reads MNHNY; CDR2 reads SVGAGI (reference sequence). This CDR3 region has 14 residues. The CDR3 region has the DNA TGTGCCAGCAGCTCCGGGACTCAAGGAAACACCATATATTTT. As protein: CASSSGTQGNTIYF.

The chain carries TRBV19 and TRBJ2-1; the match to TRBD2 covers 16 bases. CDR1 is LNHDA, CDR2 SQIVND, per germline (reference sequence). The CDR3 sequence is 16 residues long. After removal of 3 bases from V and 8 bases from J, the junction contained 4 bases not matched to a gene. CDR3 in DNA: TGTGCCAGTAGTATTTCGGGACTAGCGGGAGGGGATGAGCAGTTCTTC. Its translation: CASSISGLAGGDEQFF.

Only a few counts were recorded for this clone. V is TRBV6-1 and J is TRBJ1-2; 7 nucleotides align to TRBD1. The CDR3 runs to 13 residues. The junction had 6 bases not matched to a gene; V was cut back by 5 bases and J by 6 bases. In germline, CDR1 is MNHNS, CDR2 SASEGT. The CDR3 DNA reads TGTGCCAGCAGTCGACAGGGAGTGAATGGCTACACCTTC. It encodes CASSRQGVNGYTF.

This rearrangement joins TRBV4-1 to TRBJ2-1; 7 nucleotides agree with TRBD2. The CDR3 length is 17 residues. Germline trimming cut 0 bases from V and 3 bases from J; bases unmatched to any gene: 8. The germline gives CDR1 MGHRA, CDR2 YSYEKL. DNA of the CDR3: TGCGCCAGCAGCCAAGAACTCGGCCTAGCGGACTACAATGAGCAGTTCTTC. Its translation: CASSQELGLADYNEQFF.

This clone was seen more than once but under ten times. This chain uses TRBV7-8 with TRBJ1-2; D is perhaps TRBD1 (5 bases). The CDR3 runs 18 residues. Germline V lookup: CDR1 SGHVS, CDR2 FQNEAQ. Trimming stripped 7 bases from V and 0 bases from J, with 24 bases between. Here the CDR3 reads CASTPGGRGLITNYGYTF. CDR3 nucleotides: TGTGCCAGCACCCCTGGGGGGAGGGGACTTATCACTAACTATGGCTACACCTTC.

As regards this clone: A read error may produce the germline difference seen at one junction end. The gene calls are TRBV6-5 and TRBJ1-3; no clear D gene. CDR1 and CDR2 from the germline V gene are MNHEY and SVGAGI. CDR3 size: 15 residues. CDR3 DNA: TGTGCCAGCAGTTCTCAACAGAGCTCTGAAAACACCATATATTTT. It specifies CASSSQQSSENTIYF.

The rearrangement uses TRBV10-3 and TRBJ2-5; TRBD1 agrees at 8 bases. The CDR3 contains 15 residues. Germline V gene lookup returns CDR1 ENHRY and CDR2 SYGVKD. J lost 5 bases, V lost 6 bases, and 11 bases had no gene match. This CDR3 is CAIRLTGEDSETQYF. The DNA for the CDR3 is TGTGCCATCAGATTGACAGGGGAGGATTCTGAGACCCAGTACTTC.

The V call is TRBV6-1, the J call TRBJ1-1, with 10 bases identical to TRBD1. V gave up 8 bases and J gave up 7 bases; unmatched junction bases: 13. Germline CDR1 reads MNHNS; CDR2 reads SASEGT. The CDR3 length is 15 residues. The CDR3 sequence is CASLQPGQGSLEAFF. CDR3 nucleotides: TGTGCCAGCCTTCAACCGGGACAGGGGTCCCTTGAAGCTTTCTTT.